What follows are 23 T cell receptor beta chains derived from one specimen sequenced in a study of blood T cell repertoires in COVID-19. TCRdb's table, derived via immunoSEQ multiplex PCR, lists solely in-frame clones and lacks some. The sample lists about 82,000 clones, 80% to 90% occurring once. Sequencing was carried out using peripheral blood. The receptors here all came from a woman aged 55-69 years with acute or convalescent COVID-19.

The chain employs TRBV6-5 and TRBJ1-2; TRBD1 is a possible D gene (5 bases). V was clipped by 2 bases and J by 8 bases, with 9 bases between them. CDR1 and CDR2 (germline): MNHEY, SVGAGI. This CDR3 contains 12 residues. The CDR3, as DNA: TGTGCCAGCAGTTACGCAGGGCACGGCTACACCTTC. Translation gives CASSYAGHGYTF.

The chain employs TRBV9 and TRBJ2-4, with TRBD2 matching 9 bases. CDR3 length: 18 amino acids. The germline gives CDR1 SGDLS, CDR2 YYNGEE. The V gene end was trimmed by 0 bases and the J gene end by 3 bases; junction bases not matched to a gene: 10. CDR3 in amino acids: CASSVGVSGSVGKNIQYF. In nucleotides, the CDR3 is TGTGCCAGCAGCGTAGGCGTTAGCGGGAGTGTCGGCAAAAACATTCAGTACTTC.

The V and J genes are TRBV19 and TRBJ1-4, with D perhaps matching TRBD1 (6 bases). The germline V gene encodes CDR1 LNHDA and CDR2 SQIVND (reference sequence). The CDR3 is made up of 16 amino acids. The V and J ends lost 7 bases and 0 bases respectively, with 15 bases between them. Here the CDR3 reads CASNTGKFTTNEKLFF. The CDR3 nucleotides read TGTGCCAGTAATACAGGGAAATTTACAACTAATGAAAAACTGTTTTTT. Full variable domain (remainder filled in from reference TRBV19 and TRBJ1-4): DGGITQSPKYLFRKEGQNVTLSCEQNLNHDAMYWYRQDPGQGLRLIYYSQIVNDFQKGDIAEGYSVSREKKESFPLTVTSAQKNPTAFYLCASNTGKFTTNEKLFFGSGTQLSVL.

The chain links TRBV10-3 to TRBJ2-7; 7 nucleotides agree with TRBD1. V lost 3 bases and J lost 1; bases outside the gene matches: 12. Germline CDR1 ENHRY, CDR2 SYGVKD. This CDR3 has 17 amino acids. CDR3 sequence (DNA): TGTGCCATCAGTGACCCGTCGTCCAGACAGGGATCCTACGAGCAGTACTTC. This encodes CAISDPSSRQGSYEQYF.

The rearrangement uses TRBV14 and TRBJ1-1; weak D call: TRBD1 (5 bases). CDR1 is SGHDN, CDR2 FVKESK, per germline. The CDR3 is 14 amino acids. Trimming shortened V by 4 bases and J by 4 bases, and 13 bases separated the two germline ends. The CDR3 protein is CASSRLGGSTEAFF. The CDR3 DNA is TGTGCCAGCAGCCGCTTGGGGGGGAGCACTGAAGCTTTCTTT.

V is TRBV11-2 and J is TRBJ2-3; 10 bases map to TRBD2. The CDR3 runs 15 residues. The germline V gene has CDR1 SGHAT and CDR2 FQNNGV. The J segment lost 4 bases and the V segment lost 5 bases, leaving 6 bases of the junction unmatched. This chain's CDR3 is CASSLGAGGADTQYF. The CDR3 DNA sequence: TGTGCCAGCAGCCTGGGAGCGGGGGGGGCAGATACGCAGTATTTT.

The chain has TRBV5-1 and TRBJ2-5, with 8 nucleotides matching TRBD1. Trimming removed 3 bases from V and 3 bases from J; junction bases left unmatched: 4. This CDR3 is built from 14 residues. The V gene's germline CDR1 is SGHRS and CDR2 YFSETQ. As DNA, the CDR3 is TGCGCCAGCAGCTCCGGGACAGGAGAAGAGACCCAGTACTTC. Translation gives CASSSGTGEETQYF.

This clone has only a few counts. This CDR3 reads CASSPPPGDEQFF. In DNA form, the CDR3 reads TGTGCCAGCAGCCCCCCCCCGGGGGATGAGCAGTTCTTC. V usage is TRBV6-2 or TRBV6-3 and J usage is TRBJ2-1; weak D call: TRBD2 (6 bases). The germline V gene encodes CDR1 MNHEY and CDR2 SVGEGT. Trimming left V 6 bases short and J 8 bases short, with 14 bases between. The CDR3 runs 13 residues.

The chain employs TRBV4-3 and TRBJ2-1, with D perhaps TRBD1 (6 bases). The CDR3 runs to 14 residues. V shed 1 base and J shed 11 bases, with 15 bases lying between them. CDR1 and CDR2 from the germline V gene are LGHNA and YSLEER. DNA of the CDR3: TGCGCCAGCAGCCAAGGAGTGTCCGGGACAAAGCAGTTCTTC. Encoded protein: CASSQGVSGTKQFF.

DNA for the CDR3: TGTGCCAGCAGCCAAGACTCGGGGGGGGTATTACGAGGGCAGTACTTC. Amino acids: CASSQDSGGVLRGQYF. This rearrangement joins TRBV3-1 (or the pseudogene TRBV3-2) to TRBJ2-7; 8 bases are shared with TRBD2. CDR1 and CDR2 from the germline V gene are LGHDT and YNNKEL (reference sequence). The CDR3 spans 16 residues. J was trimmed by 9 bases and V by 0 bases; bases with no gene match: 13.

This clone was counted only a few times. The chain has TRBV19 and TRBJ2-7; 10 bases align to TRBD1. V lost 7 bases and J lost 4; bases outside the gene matches: 10. Germline CDR1 is LNHDA and CDR2 is SQIVND (reference sequence). This CDR3 is 15 amino acids long. The CDR3 sequence: CASNPSGQGSYEQYF. The CDR3 DNA reads as TGTGCCAGTAACCCGTCGGGACAGGGGTCGTACGAGCAGTACTTC. The full variable domain, rest sourced from reference TRBV19 and TRBJ2-7, is DGGITQSPKYLFRKEGQNVTLSCEQNLNHDAMYWYRQDPGQGLRLIYYSQIVNDFQKGDIAEGYSVSREKKESFPLTVTSAQKNPTAFYLCASNPSGQGSYEQYFGPGTRLTVT.

The chain employs TRBV25-1 and TRBJ1-2, with 8 bases lining up with TRBD1. This CDR3 is 14 amino acids long. V shed 6 bases, J shed 7 bases, and the junction held 10 bases outside the gene matches. Germline assignment: CDR1 MGHDK and CDR2 SYGVNS. CDR3 DNA: TGTGCCAGCAGGAGATCAGGGGGCGCCTCTGGCTACACCTTC. Translated, it gives CASRRSGGASGYTF.

The chain combines TRBV7-6 with TRBJ1-2; tentatively, D is TRBD1 (5 bases). This CDR3 comprises 15 residues. CDR1 and CDR2 from the germline V gene are SGHVS and FNYEAQ. V dropped 1 base and J dropped 4 bases, with 13 bases sitting between them. The CDR3 bases are TGTGCCAGCAGCTTAGATCCGGGGGGGAGCTATGGCTACACCTTC. Its protein is CASSLDPGGSYGYTF.

The gene calls are TRBV6-5 and TRBJ1-1; TRBD1 matches at 8 bases. V lost 7 bases to trimming and J lost 11 bases; unmatched junction nucleotides: 12. Germline V gene lookup returns CDR1 MNHEY and CDR2 SVGAGI. The CDR3 spans 13 residues. The CDR3 spells CASTIGTGGEAFF. As DNA, the CDR3 is TGTGCCAGCACTATTGGGACAGGAGGGGAGGCTTTCTTT.

The J gene is TRBJ2-2, the V gene TRBV5-1; TRBD2 agrees at 7 bases. V shed 7 bases, J shed 5 bases, and the junction held 11 bases outside the gene matches. The CDR3 consists of 15 residues. The germline gives CDR1 SGHRS, CDR2 YFSETQ. This chain's CDR3 is CASEESGKRTGELFF. In nucleotides, the CDR3 is TGCGCCAGCGAGGAGAGCGGGAAAAGGACCGGGGAGCTGTTTTTT.

This chain joins TRBV6-4 and TRBJ2-2; perhaps TRBD1 as D (5 bases). Trimming cost V 2 bases and J 3 bases, with 16 bases left between them. The CDR3 runs 17 residues. From germline, CDR1 is MRHNA and CDR2 SNTAGT. CDR3 protein: CASSDLRAQADTGELFF. CDR3 sequence (DNA): TGTGCCAGCAGTGACCTCCGGGCACAGGCGGACACCGGGGAGCTGTTTTTT.

The rearrangement links TRBV29-1 to TRBJ2-7, with a possible D match to TRBD1 (5 bases). CDR3 length equals 13 residues. Germline CDR1 SQVTM, CDR2 ANQGSEA. The V and J ends lost 0 bases and 0 bases respectively, with 6 bases between them. The CDR3 sequence is CSVEDRGSYEQYF. CDR3 DNA sequence: TGCAGCGTTGAAGATAGGGGCTCCTACGAGCAGTACTTC.

The chain combines TRBV6-6 with TRBJ1-4; D not certain. CDR3 length equals 10 residues. The germline gives CDR1 MNHNY, CDR2 SVGAGI (reference sequence). The V gene lost 6 bases and the J gene lost 10 bases, with 6 bases spanning the gap. The CDR3 sequence is CASREGKLFF. CDR3 bases: TGTGCCAGCAGAGAGGGAAAACTGTTTTTT.

The sample holds one count of this clone. The CDR3 DNA is TGTGCCAGCAGCTCTGGAGGGGCTGGTGGCTACACCTTC. Its translation is CASSSGGAGGYTF. This sequence joins TRBV3-1 (or the pseudogene TRBV3-2) and TRBJ1-2; TRBD1 is a possible D gene (5 bases). The germline V gene encodes CDR1 LGHDT and CDR2 YNNKEL (reference sequence). V lost 5 bases, J lost 7 bases, and 14 bases lay in between. This CDR3 is built from 13 residues.

The chain employs TRBV5-1 and TRBJ2-1; possible D gene TRBD2, 5 bases. This CDR3 is built from 15 residues. Trimming stripped 7 bases from V and 1 base from J, with 15 bases between. In germline, CDR1 is SGHRS, CDR2 YFSETQ. DNA for the CDR3: TGCGCCAGCGGGATAGGACTCATTTCCTACAATGAGCAGTTCTTC. Translated, it gives CASGIGLISYNEQFF.

DNA of the CDR3: TGTGCCAGCTCACCGGTCGGGACAGCCCCTATAGGCTACACCTTC. Translating gives CASSPVGTAPIGYTF. The chain recombines TRBV18 with TRBJ1-2; 7 nucleotides line up with TRBD1. In germline, CDR1 is KGHSH, CDR2 LQKENI. The CDR3 consists of 15 residues. V dropped 3 bases and J dropped 8; count of bases not matched to a gene: 12.

The chain employs TRBV30 and TRBJ2-3, with 9 bases that match TRBD1. The germline V gene has CDR1 GTSNPN and CDR2 SVGIG (reference sequence). V was clipped by 1 base and J by 7 bases; unmatched bases: 9. This CDR3 has 15 amino acids. CDR3 bases: TGTGCCTGGAGTGACTACAGGGGGCAATCGAATACGCAGTATTTT. It encodes CAWSDYRGQSNTQYF.

V gene TRBV13 combines with J gene TRBJ2-7; 10 nucleotides agree with TRBD2. Germline trimming cut 1 base from V and 3 bases from J; bases unmatched to any gene: 6. Germline V gives CDR1 PRHDT, CDR2 FYEKMQ (reference sequence). The CDR3 runs to 16 residues. The DNA for the CDR3 is TGTGCCAGCAGCTTAGCTTTCTGGACTAGCGGCTACGAGCAGTACTTC. It codes for CASSLAFWTSGYEQYF.